The 14 T cell receptor beta chains below were found in one sample sequenced in a study of T cells in Graves' hyperthyroidism and ophthalmopathy (dated by TCRdb to the late 2010s). Receptor amplification or capture employed multiplex PCR. The instrument was an Illumina HiSeq 2000. TCR beta CDR3 regions were amplified from RNA transcripts. The TCR CDR3 was subjected to a first round of RT-PCR using the HTBI primer set and the Qiagen OneStep RT-PCR kit. The public sequencing data were trimmed at Q25 with fastp and processed into clonotypes with MiXCR by TCRdb, which kept only in-frame beta chains. CDR3 protein duplicates are merged, each entry listing the most common genes and DNA. The sample records fewer than 250,000 distinct CDR3 sequences, roughly 18% of which are singletons. The top ten constitute approximately 50% of the sample. Sample: blood. The receptors shown here come from a man aged 50-60 years with Graves' hyperthyroidism.

This clonotype appeared many times. This chain joins TRBV27 and TRBJ1-2; tentative D call: TRBD1 (6 bases). This CDR3 is built from 13 residues. Germline V CDR1 and CDR2: MNHEY, SMNVEV (reference sequence). Trimming left V 6 bases short and J 4 bases short, with 12 bases between. The CDR3 bases are TGTGCCAGCAGCCCTGGACAGCTCTATGGCTACACCTTC. Amino acids: CASSPGQLYGYTF.

The chain employs TRBV3-1 and TRBJ1-2; 7 bases are a match to TRBD1. Trimming removed 3 bases from V and 2 bases from J; junction bases left unmatched: 3. CDR1 and CDR2 from the germline V gene are LGHDT and YNNKEL (reference sequence). The CDR3 is 14 residues long. The DNA of the CDR3 is TGTGCCAGCAGCCAGGGACAGATAAACTATGGCTACACCTTC. It encodes CASSQGQINYGYTF.

This chain links TRBV28 with TRBJ2-5, with D perhaps matching TRBD1 (6 bases). Germline CDR1 reads MDHEN; CDR2 reads SYDVKM. Trimming took 5 bases from V and 12 from J, leaving 19 bases between them. The CDR3 is 13 residues long. The CDR3 DNA reads TGTGCCAGCAGTAACTATCGACAGGCGAGTGAGTACTTC. It specifies CASSNYRQASEYF.

The sample holds many counts of this clonotype. The V gene is TRBV28, the J gene TRBJ1-1; no firm D call. The CDR3 is 14 residues long. CDR1 is MDHEN and CDR2 is SYDVKM in the germline V gene. Trimming pared 6 bases from V and 0 bases from J, leaving 11 bases between. CDR3 nucleotides: TGTGCCAGCAGCCGACGGACGGTGAACACTGAAGCTTTCTTT. Translated: CASSRRTVNTEAFF.

The V and J genes are TRBV25-1 and TRBJ2-1, with TRBD2 matching 10 bases. The CDR3 is 16 residues long. The V gene's germline CDR1 is MGHDK and CDR2 SYGVNS. V lost 2 bases, J lost 2 bases, and 3 bases stayed unmatched. The CDR3 nucleotides are TGTGCCAGCAGTGAAGAGCGGGGGGGGCCCTACAATGAGCAGTTCTTC. Protein: CASSEERGGPYNEQFF.

This clonotype came up many times. J is TRBJ2-7 and V is TRBV12-5, with D possibly being TRBD1 (6 bases). The V end was cut by 5 bases, the J end by 3 bases, with 17 bases between. CDR3 size: 15 residues. Germline CDR1 is LGHNT and CDR2 is FRNRAP. In DNA, the CDR3 is TGTGCTAGTGGTCTAAAGACAGGAACACTCTACGAGCAGTACTTC. Protein product: CASGLKTGTLYEQYF.

The rearrangement links TRBV20-1 to TRBJ2-5; D is possibly TRBD1 or TRBD2 (6 bases each). Trimming removed 0 bases at V and 2 bases at J, with 16 bases between. The CDR3 extends over 16 amino acids. Germline CDR1 is DFQATT and CDR2 is SNEGSKA (reference sequence). The CDR3 is CSARDFGAGQQETQYF. CDR3 DNA: TGCAGTGCTAGAGATTTTGGGGCGGGACAACAAGAGACCCAGTACTTC.

This clonotype was picked up many times. V usage is TRBV12-3 or TRBV12-4 and J usage is TRBJ2-7; TRBD1 agrees at 7 bases. There are 14 residues in the CDR3. J was trimmed by 6 bases and V by 3 bases; bases with no gene match: 8. Here the CDR3 DNA reads TGTGCCAGCAGTTTTAGACAGGGTCAGGTCGAGCAGTACTTC. Its protein product is CASSFRQGQVEQYF.

This clonotype was picked up many times. The chain combines TRBV27 with TRBJ2-5, with a weak D call TRBD1 (6 bases). V was trimmed by 6 bases and J by 1 base, leaving 15 bases between them. There are 15 residues in the CDR3. Germline CDR1 is MNHEY and CDR2 is SMNVEV (reference sequence). The DNA for the CDR3 is TGTGCCAGCAGGGGGGCGGACAGCCTCCAAGAGACCCAGTACTTC. It translates to CASRGADSLQETQYF.

This clonotype was found many times. The chain is built from TRBV2 and TRBJ1-5, with D maybe TRBD1 (5 bases). The germline V and J ends were trimmed by 6 bases and 6 bases, with 9 bases remaining between them. The CDR3 length is 12 residues. Looked up from germline, CDR1 is SNHLY and CDR2 is FYNNEI. The CDR3 protein is CASRGTAQPQHF. DNA for the CDR3: TGTGCCAGCAGAGGGACGGCTCAGCCCCAGCATTTT.

This chain uses TRBV28 with TRBJ2-7; 10 nucleotides agree with TRBD2. The V segment lost 3 bases and the J segment 2 bases; nucleotides outside the gene matches: 7. From germline, CDR1 is MDHEN and CDR2 SYDVKM. The CDR3 is made up of 16 amino acids. The CDR3: CASSLLAGVHPYEQYF. The CDR3 DNA follows: TGTGCCAGCAGTTTGCTAGCGGGAGTCCATCCCTACGAGCAGTACTTC.

This clonotype was counted many times. The chain links TRBV2 to TRBJ2-1; 11 nucleotides match TRBD2. With V trimmed by 4 bases and J by 0 bases, 5 bases remained unmatched. This CDR3 comprises 17 residues. CDR1 and CDR2 from the germline V gene are SNHLY and FYNNEI. The CDR3 sequence: CASSVGLAVDSYNEQFF. The CDR3 region has the DNA TGTGCCAGCAGTGTGGGACTAGCGGTCGACTCCTACAATGAGCAGTTCTTC.

This clonotype has ten or more counts. The chain uses TRBV12-3 or TRBV12-4 and TRBJ1-5; D not certain. Trimming left V 1 base short and J 1 base short, with 8 bases between. This CDR3 comprises 15 residues. The CDR3 DNA reads TGTGCCAGCAGTTTAGGGGGTCGGAGCAATCAGCCCCAGCATTTT. Translation: CASSLGGRSNQPQHF.

Only a few counts were recorded for this clonotype. The chain uses TRBV12-3 or TRBV12-4 and TRBJ2-5; 9 bases agree with TRBD1. The CDR3 runs to 15 residues. The V segment lost 5 bases and the J segment 5 bases; nucleotides outside the gene matches: 9. CDR3 coding DNA: TGTGCCAGCAGTCAAGACAGGGGGGGTGGTGAGACCCAGTACTTC. Translated, it gives CASSQDRGGGETQYF.